This T cell receptor (beta chain) was retrieved from a study of blood T cell repertoires in COVID-19. At the level of the study: Samples taken during acute and convalescent COVID-19 were collected in the United States, Italy and Spain.

The V gene's germline CDR1 is SGHDN and CDR2 FVKESK. The CDR3 sequence is 14 residues long. Losses at the gene ends were 4 bases for V and 4 bases for J; bases not matched to a gene: 4. Using immunoSEQ multiplex PCR, the repertoire was profiled, and TCRdb retains in-frame clones only, with some absent. The sample has fewer than 200,000 clones; 85% to 90% are singletons. Sample: peripheral blood. This sequence was found in an elderly woman with COVID-19, enrolled during active disease. The chain couples TRBV14 to TRBJ1-1; TRBD1 matches 9 bases. The CDR3 loop is CASSLGQGITEAFF. Here the CDR3 DNA reads TGTGCCAGCAGCCTGGGACAGGGAATCACTGAAGCTTTCTTT.